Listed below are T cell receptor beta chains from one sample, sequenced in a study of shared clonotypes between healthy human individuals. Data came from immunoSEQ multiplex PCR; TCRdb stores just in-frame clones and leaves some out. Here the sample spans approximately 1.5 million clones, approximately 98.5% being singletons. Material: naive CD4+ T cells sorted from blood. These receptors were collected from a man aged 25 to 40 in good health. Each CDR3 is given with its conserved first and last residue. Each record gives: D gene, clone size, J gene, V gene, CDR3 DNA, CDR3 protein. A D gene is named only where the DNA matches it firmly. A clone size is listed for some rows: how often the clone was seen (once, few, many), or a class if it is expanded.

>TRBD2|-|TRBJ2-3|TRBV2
TGTGCCAGCAGTGACTTTAGACTAGCGGCTAGCACAGATACGCAGTATTTT
CASSDFRLAASTDTQYF
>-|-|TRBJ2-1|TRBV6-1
TGTGCCAGCAGTGGAGGGTTTAATGAGCAGTTCTTC
CASSGGFNEQFF
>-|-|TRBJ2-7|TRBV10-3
TGTGCCATCAGCCGGGACAACTACGAGCAGTACTTC
CAISRDNYEQYF
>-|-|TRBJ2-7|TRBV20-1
TGCAGTGCCCTACTTTACGAGCAGTACTTC
CSALLYEQYF
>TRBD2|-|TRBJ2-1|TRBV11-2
TGTGCCAGCAGACTGGGGGGGTCCACTGAGCAGTTCTTC
CASRLGGSTEQFF
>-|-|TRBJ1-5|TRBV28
TGTGCCAGCAGTGATACCCCCACCGGGGGCGGTCAGCCCCAGCATTTT
CASSDTPTGGGQPQHF
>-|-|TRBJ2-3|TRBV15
TGTGCCACCAGCACTGGTACAGGATCAACTACCACAGATACGCAGTATTTT
CATSTGTGSTTTDTQYF
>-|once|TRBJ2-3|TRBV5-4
TGTGCCAGCAGCTTGCAAGGAGTCAGTACGCAGTATTTT
CASSLQGVSTQYF
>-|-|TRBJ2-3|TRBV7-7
TGTGCCAGCAGCTTAGGCCTAGCACCTACAGATACGCAGTATTTT
CASSLGLAPTDTQYF
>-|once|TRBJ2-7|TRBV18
TGTGCCAGCTCACTTGGACAGTCCTACGAGCAGTACTTC
CASSLGQSYEQYF
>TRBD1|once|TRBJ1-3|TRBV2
TGTGCCATCAGGGGGTCCTCTGGAAACACCATATATTTT
CAIRGSSGNTIYF
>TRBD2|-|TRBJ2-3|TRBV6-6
TGTGCCAGCAACTCAGCGGGGCCCTACACAGATACGCAGTATTTT
CASNSAGPYTDTQYF
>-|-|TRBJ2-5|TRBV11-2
TGTGCCAGCAGCTTCCTTCAGGGCGGTGAGACCCAGTACTTC
CASSFLQGGETQYF
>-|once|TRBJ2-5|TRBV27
TGTGCCAGCAGTTTCGCAGGGATCCAAGAGACCCAGTACTTC
CASSFAGIQETQYF
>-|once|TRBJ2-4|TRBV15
TGTGCCACCAGCAGAGATCACCAACGGGACTCGCAGTACTTC
CATSRDHQRDSQYF
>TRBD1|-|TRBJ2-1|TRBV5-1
TGCGCCAGCAGCCACGTGTGGGACAGAACTGAGCAGTTCTTC
CASSHVWDRTEQFF
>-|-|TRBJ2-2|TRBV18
TGTGCCAGCTCACCGGCCACCGGGGAGCTGTTTTTT
CASSPATGELFF
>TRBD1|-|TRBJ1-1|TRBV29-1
TGCAGCGTTGCTAGGGGGCCCCGGGATAGAGTTGCTTTCTTT
CSVARGPRDRVAFF
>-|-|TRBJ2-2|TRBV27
TGTGCCAGCAGCCCAGGGCCTCTACGGACCGGGGAGCTGTTTTTT
CASSPGPLRTGELFF
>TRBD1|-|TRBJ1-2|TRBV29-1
TGCAGCGTTGCCGGGACAGGGGACGGCTACACCTTC
CSVAGTGDGYTF